Listed below are T cell receptor beta chains from one sample, sequenced in a study of cytomegalovirus exposure and HLA in healthy donors. The data were produced by immunoSEQ multiplex PCR, yet TCRdb's version contains in-frame clones alone and is incomplete. The repertoire consists of approximately 150,000 clones, with around 79% occurring once and the leading ten covering roughly 7.4%. Sequencing was carried out using PBMCs. The receptors stem from a male donor in good health and CMV-seropositive. CDR3s include the opening cysteine and the closing phenylalanine or tryptophan. D genes are given only for firm matches. Size values are once, few and many counts, or a class for expanded clones, and some rows have none.

v_call: TRBV30
clone_size: -
j_call: TRBJ2-5
d_call: -
cdr3_nt: TGTGCCTGGAGTCTCGGAGGTGGAAAGACCCAGTACTTC
cdr3_aa: CAWSLGGGKTQYF

v_call: TRBV7-9
clone_size: -
j_call: TRBJ2-7
d_call: -
cdr3_nt: TGTGCCAGCAGCTTAGCCACCTACGAGCAGTACTTC
cdr3_aa: CASSLATYEQYF

v_call: TRBV18
clone_size: -
j_call: TRBJ2-1
d_call: -
cdr3_nt: TGTGCCAGCTCACTGCAGACAGTGAATGAGCAGTTCTTC
cdr3_aa: CASSLQTVNEQFF

v_call: TRBV5-1
clone_size: -
j_call: TRBJ2-7
d_call: TRBD2
cdr3_nt: TGCGCCAGCAGCAATGCGGGGGACGAGCAGTACTTC
cdr3_aa: CASSNAGDEQYF

v_call: TRBV5-1
clone_size: -
j_call: TRBJ1-1
d_call: -
cdr3_nt: TGCGCCAGCAGCTCTCCGACACACATGAACACTGAAGCTTTCTTT
cdr3_aa: CASSSPTHMNTEAFF

v_call: TRBV5-1
clone_size: -
j_call: TRBJ1-1
d_call: -
cdr3_nt: TGCGCCAGCAGCACTGGTTTGACAGCCCGAAACACTGAAGCTTTCTTT
cdr3_aa: CASSTGLTARNTEAFF

v_call: TRBV28
clone_size: -
j_call: TRBJ1-1
d_call: TRBD1
cdr3_nt: TGTGCCAGCAGTCTACAGGGGCCCTACACTGAAGCTTTCTTT
cdr3_aa: CASSLQGPYTEAFF

v_call: TRBV30
clone_size: -
j_call: TRBJ1-1
d_call: -
cdr3_nt: TGTGCCTGGAGGGTGGGACGGGAGACTGAAGCTTTCTTT
cdr3_aa: CAWRVGRETEAFF

v_call: TRBV18
clone_size: few
j_call: TRBJ1-6
d_call: TRBD1
cdr3_nt: TGTGCCAGCTCCCCCGGACAGGGCGGATCACCCCTCCACTTT
cdr3_aa: CASSPGQGGSPLHF

v_call: TRBV6-5
clone_size: -
j_call: TRBJ2-2
d_call: -
cdr3_nt: TGTGCCAGCACCCCAGGGGCGAGCGGGGAGCTGTTTTTT
cdr3_aa: CASTPGASGELFF

v_call: TRBV30
clone_size: many
j_call: TRBJ1-4
d_call: -
cdr3_nt: TGTGCCTGGACAAGACAGGTCCTTAATGAAAAACTGTTTTTT
cdr3_aa: CAWTRQVLNEKLFF

v_call: TRBV5-5
clone_size: -
j_call: TRBJ1-5
d_call: -
cdr3_nt: TGTGCCAGCAGCTTGGAGGGGATCCCTAGTAATCAGCCCCAGCATTTT
cdr3_aa: CASSLEGIPSNQPQHF

v_call: TRBV4-2
clone_size: few
j_call: TRBJ1-1
d_call: -
cdr3_nt: TGTGCCAGCAGCCCTCAACAGTCAGGGAACACTGAAGCTTTCTTT
cdr3_aa: CASSPQQSGNTEAFF

v_call: TRBV6-5
clone_size: few
j_call: TRBJ1-3
d_call: -
cdr3_nt: TGTGCCAGCAGTTACTTCCCGGTTAATAGTGGAAACACCATATATTTT
cdr3_aa: CASSYFPVNSGNTIYF

v_call: TRBV5-1
clone_size: -
j_call: TRBJ2-7
d_call: -
cdr3_nt: TGCGCCAGCAGCTTGGAGGGGCTCGAGCAGTACTTC
cdr3_aa: CASSLEGLEQYF

v_call: TRBV5-1
clone_size: -
j_call: TRBJ2-2
d_call: TRBD2
cdr3_nt: TGCGCCAGCAGCCCGGGGGGGATAAACACCGGGGAGCTGTTTTTT
cdr3_aa: CASSPGGINTGELFF

v_call: TRBV7-6
clone_size: -
j_call: TRBJ2-1
d_call: TRBD1
cdr3_nt: TGTGCCAGCAGCTCCCCTTTGAAAGACAGGGAGAATGAGCAGTTCTTC
cdr3_aa: CASSSPLKDRENEQFF

v_call: TRBV2
clone_size: -
j_call: TRBJ1-4
d_call: -
cdr3_nt: TGTGCCATGAGCACTACCTCAACTAATGAAAAACTGTTTTTT
cdr3_aa: CAMSTTSTNEKLFF

v_call: TRBV14
clone_size: -
j_call: TRBJ1-4
d_call: -
cdr3_nt: TGTGCCAGCAGCCGAGTCGGGTCTAATGAAAAACTGTTTTTT
cdr3_aa: CASSRVGSNEKLFF

v_call: TRBV5-8
clone_size: -
j_call: TRBJ2-7
d_call: TRBD1
cdr3_nt: TGTGCCAGCAGCCCCCGGGACAGGGAGTACGAGCAGTACTTC
cdr3_aa: CASSPRDREYEQYF

v_call: TRBV6-5
clone_size: -
j_call: TRBJ1-6
d_call: -
cdr3_nt: TGTGCCAGCAGATACATAGATAATTCACCCCTCCACTTT
cdr3_aa: CASRYIDNSPLHF

v_call: TRBV7-9
clone_size: -
j_call: TRBJ1-3
d_call: -
cdr3_nt: TGTGCCAGCAGACCCAGAGGAGCCCGGGGAGGTGGAAACACCATATATTTT
cdr3_aa: CASRPRGARGGGNTIYF

v_call: TRBV28
clone_size: -
j_call: TRBJ1-4
d_call: TRBD1
cdr3_nt: TGTGCCAGCAGTCCCTCAGGGGGGACGGATGAAAAACTGTTTTTT
cdr3_aa: CASSPSGGTDEKLFF

v_call: TRBV27
clone_size: -
j_call: TRBJ1-2
d_call: -
cdr3_nt: TGTGCCAGCAGTTTTACAGGGAGTGGCTACACCTTC
cdr3_aa: CASSFTGSGYTF

v_call: TRBV2
clone_size: once
j_call: TRBJ1-1
d_call: -
cdr3_nt: TGTGCCAGCAGTGATGGGGGGTTAGGCACTGAAGCTTTCTTT
cdr3_aa: CASSDGGLGTEAFF

v_call: TRBV30
clone_size: -
j_call: TRBJ2-5
d_call: TRBD2
cdr3_nt: TGTGCCTGGACGGGGGGACTTGGGCAGGCCCAGTACTTC
cdr3_aa: CAWTGGLGQAQYF

v_call: TRBV27
clone_size: -
j_call: TRBJ2-2
d_call: -
cdr3_nt: TGTGCCAGCAGTTTAACAGGGATAGGGATGAACACCGGGGAGCTGTTTTTT
cdr3_aa: CASSLTGIGMNTGELFF

v_call: TRBV4-2
clone_size: -
j_call: TRBJ2-7
d_call: TRBD2
cdr3_nt: TGTGCCAGCAGCCAACCTAGCGGGGTCGCCTACGAGCAGTACTTC
cdr3_aa: CASSQPSGVAYEQYF

v_call: TRBV6-6
clone_size: -
j_call: TRBJ1-1
d_call: TRBD1
cdr3_nt: TGTGCCATTCGAGGGGGCCAAATGAACACTGAAGCTTTCTTT
cdr3_aa: CAIRGGQMNTEAFF

v_call: TRBV4-2
clone_size: -
j_call: TRBJ2-5
d_call: -
cdr3_nt: TGTGCCAGCAGCCGGTCCACGGGGACCCAGTACTTC
cdr3_aa: CASSRSTGTQYF

v_call: TRBV18
clone_size: few
j_call: TRBJ2-7
d_call: -
cdr3_nt: TGTGCCAGCTCACCACAACCCCCAGGGGATTCGGGAGAGCAGTACTTC
cdr3_aa: CASSPQPPGDSGEQYF

v_call: TRBV9
clone_size: -
j_call: TRBJ2-5
d_call: TRBD2
cdr3_nt: TGTGCCAGCAGCGGGGCAGCTAGCGGGGGGGCCGGCGAGACCCAGTACTTC
cdr3_aa: CASSGAASGGAGETQYF

v_call: TRBV13
clone_size: -
j_call: TRBJ2-5
d_call: TRBD1
cdr3_nt: TGTGCCAGCAGCCTGGGGGGACAGGGGGCGAGGGAGACCCAGTACTTC
cdr3_aa: CASSLGGQGARETQYF

v_call: TRBV6-5
clone_size: few
j_call: TRBJ1-1
d_call: -
cdr3_nt: TGTGCCAGCAGTACTCGGACTGTGGGCACTGAAGCTTTCTTT
cdr3_aa: CASSTRTVGTEAFF

v_call: TRBV6-5
clone_size: -
j_call: TRBJ1-1
d_call: -
cdr3_nt: TGTGCCAGCAGTTACGGAGGGACTGAAGCTTTCTTT
cdr3_aa: CASSYGGTEAFF

v_call: TRBV5-1
clone_size: -
j_call: TRBJ2-5
d_call: -
cdr3_nt: TGCGCCAGCAGCTTGTATCAGGGAGGAGAGACCCAGTACTTC
cdr3_aa: CASSLYQGGETQYF

v_call: TRBV18
clone_size: once
j_call: TRBJ1-2
d_call: -
cdr3_nt: TGTGCCAGCTCACCACCGGGACTGATAAACTATGGCTACACCTTC
cdr3_aa: CASSPPGLINYGYTF

v_call: TRBV6-5
clone_size: few
j_call: TRBJ1-5
d_call: TRBD1
cdr3_nt: TGTGCCAGCAGCGCGCACAGGGGATTGCAGCCCCAGCATTTT
cdr3_aa: CASSAHRGLQPQHF

v_call: TRBV9
clone_size: -
j_call: TRBJ1-5
d_call: -
cdr3_nt: TGTGCCAGCAGCGTAGTACGGGATTTTCCAGGAGCTAGCAATCAGCCCCAGCATTTT
cdr3_aa: CASSVVRDFPGASNQPQHF

v_call: TRBV4-2
clone_size: -
j_call: TRBJ2-5
d_call: -
cdr3_nt: TGTGCCAGCAGCCAGGATACTTCTAGTAAAGAGACCCAGTACTTC
cdr3_aa: CASSQDTSSKETQYF

v_call: TRBV12-5
clone_size: -
j_call: TRBJ1-1
d_call: TRBD1
cdr3_nt: TGTGCTAGTGGCCGTATCCTTCACACCGGGACAGGCGAAGCTTTCTTT
cdr3_aa: CASGRILHTGTGEAFF

v_call: TRBV25-1
clone_size: -
j_call: TRBJ2-7
d_call: TRBD1
cdr3_nt: TGTGCCAGCAGTGTAGCCGGACAGGGCTCCTACGAGCAGTACTTC
cdr3_aa: CASSVAGQGSYEQYF

v_call: TRBV2
clone_size: -
j_call: TRBJ2-5
d_call: TRBD1
cdr3_nt: TGTGCCAGCGGGGGACAGATCCAAGAGACCCAGTACTTC
cdr3_aa: CASGGQIQETQYF

v_call: TRBV13
clone_size: -
j_call: TRBJ2-7
d_call: -
cdr3_nt: TGTGCCAGCAGCACTACGACAGAACACCAGCAGTACTTC
cdr3_aa: CASSTTTEHQQYF

v_call: TRBV6-5
clone_size: -
j_call: TRBJ2-6
d_call: -
cdr3_nt: TGTGCCAGCAGGAGTACAGGGACTGGGGCCAACGTCCTGACTTTC
cdr3_aa: CASRSTGTGANVLTF

v_call: TRBV2
clone_size: once
j_call: TRBJ2-1
d_call: -
cdr3_nt: TGTGCCAGCAGTGTTGGTAGCTCCTACAATGAGCAGTTCTTC
cdr3_aa: CASSVGSSYNEQFF

v_call: TRBV10-3
clone_size: few
j_call: TRBJ1-2
d_call: -
cdr3_nt: TGTGCCATCAGTCGTTCTGGCTACACCTTC
cdr3_aa: CAISRSGYTF

v_call: TRBV5-8
clone_size: -
j_call: TRBJ2-1
d_call: TRBD2
cdr3_nt: TGTGCCAGCAGCGAGACCGGGACTAGCTACTACAATGAGCAGTTCTTC
cdr3_aa: CASSETGTSYYNEQFF

v_call: TRBV2
clone_size: -
j_call: TRBJ1-1
d_call: -
cdr3_nt: TGTGCCAGACCGAAGGGGATGACTGAAGCTTTCTTT
cdr3_aa: CARPKGMTEAFF

v_call: TRBV13
clone_size: -
j_call: TRBJ1-3
d_call: TRBD1
cdr3_nt: TGTGCCAGCAGCTTAGCAGGGGGCATCTCTGGAAACACCATATATTTT
cdr3_aa: CASSLAGGISGNTIYF

v_call: TRBV7-3
clone_size: -
j_call: TRBJ2-1
d_call: TRBD2
cdr3_nt: TGTGCCAGCAGCTTATCTCGGGGGGGAAACAATGAGCAGTTCTTC
cdr3_aa: CASSLSRGGNNEQFF

v_call: TRBV19
clone_size: once
j_call: TRBJ2-7
d_call: -
cdr3_nt: TGTGCCAGTAGTCCCCGGAGGGGCTACCTCTCCTACGAGCAGTACTTC
cdr3_aa: CASSPRRGYLSYEQYF

v_call: TRBV6-5
clone_size: -
j_call: TRBJ1-2
d_call: -
cdr3_nt: TGTGCCAGCAGTAATCCGAAGCGGGGAGACTATGGCTACACCTTC
cdr3_aa: CASSNPKRGDYGYTF

v_call: TRBV6-5
clone_size: -
j_call: TRBJ1-2
d_call: -
cdr3_nt: TGTGCCAGCAGTTACTCCCGGGAGAACTATGGCTACACCTTC
cdr3_aa: CASSYSRENYGYTF

v_call: TRBV11-2
clone_size: -
j_call: TRBJ1-2
d_call: -
cdr3_nt: TGTGCCAGCAGCTTAGGCAGGAACTATGGCTACACCTTC
cdr3_aa: CASSLGRNYGYTF

v_call: TRBV6-5
clone_size: -
j_call: TRBJ2-7
d_call: -
cdr3_nt: TGTGCCAGCAGTTACTCTAGAGGCATCGATAATTACGAGCAGTACTTC
cdr3_aa: CASSYSRGIDNYEQYF

v_call: TRBV6-1
clone_size: few
j_call: TRBJ2-2
d_call: -
cdr3_nt: TGTGCCAGCAGCTGGACACCTAACACCGGGGAGCTGTTTTTT
cdr3_aa: CASSWTPNTGELFF